These T cell receptor beta chains were read from a single sample in a study of blood T cell repertoires in COVID-19. Sequenced by immunoSEQ multiplex PCR; TCRdb stores in-frame clones only, minus some. Of 100,000 to 120,000 clones listed, 75% to 90% are singletons. Sequencing input: peripheral blood. These receptor sequences come from a human donor in a cohort sampled during active COVID-19. Both conserved end residues are part of each CDR3. The order of the fields is J gene, clone size, D gene, V gene, CDR3 protein, CDR3 DNA. D genes are given only for firm matches. Clone sizes are given selectively: once, few, many, or a class where the clone is expanded.

TRBJ2-3 | . | TRBD2 | TRBV6-1 | CASSEVAGFTDTQYF | TGTGCCAGCAGTGAGGTAGCGGGATTCACAGATACGCAGTATTTT
TRBJ1-2 | once | TRBD1 | TRBV7-9 | CASSLAGGQGPYGYTF | TGTGCCAGCAGCTTAGCGGGGGGACAGGGCCCTTATGGCTACACCTTC
TRBJ2-4 | . | TRBD1 | TRBV19 | CASRGTGTRDIQYF | TGTGCCAGTAGGGGGACAGGCACGCGGGACATTCAGTACTTC
TRBJ2-7 | . | . | TRBV19 | CASSPGPGPGTDEQYF | TGTGCCAGTAGTCCGGGACCGGGACCGGGGACTGACGAGCAGTACTTC
TRBJ2-2 | . | . | TRBV5-1 | CASGPTPVAANTGELFF | TGCGCCAGCGGCCCGACCCCGGTGGCGGCGAACACCGGGGAGCTGTTTTTT
TRBJ2-2 | . | . | TRBV5-5 | CASSLVGGASGELFF | TGTGCCAGCAGCTTGGTAGGAGGGGCGTCCGGGGAGCTGTTTTTT
TRBJ2-5 | once | TRBD1 | TRBV29-1 | CSVERQGEETQYF | TGCAGCGTTGAAAGACAGGGAGAAGAGACCCAGTACTTC
TRBJ2-1 | . | TRBD2 | TRBV19 | CASSGDHSGRVPNEQFF | TGTGCCAGTAGTGGGGACCATTCAGGGAGGGTGCCCAATGAGCAGTTCTTC
TRBJ1-2 | . | TRBD1 | TRBV7-6 | CASSLAEEGQGAEGYTF | TGTGCCAGCAGCTTAGCGGAGGAAGGACAGGGGGCGGAAGGCTACACCTTC
TRBJ1-2 | . | TRBD1 | TRBV19 | CASSIDRGNGGYTF | TGTGCCAGTAGTATCGACAGGGGGAACGGTGGCTACACCTTC
TRBJ1-5 | . | . | TRBV7-2 | CASRRTGDSNQPQHF | TGTGCCAGCAGACGTACGGGGGATAGCAATCAGCCCCAGCATTTT